These 22 T cell receptor beta chains share one sample of origin, sequenced in a study of shared clonotypes between healthy human individuals. Repertoires were generated with immunoSEQ multiplex PCR, while TCRdb's copy carries only in-frame clones and drops some. The table records under 1,900,000 clones, less than 99% of them present only once. Sample: naive CD4+ T cells sorted from blood. The subset denotes: CD45RA+ positively selected. Every receptor here comes from a man younger than 45 in good health.

This chain links TRBV11-3 with TRBJ2-3; D gene unclear. Germline V gene data show CDR1 as SGHNT and CDR2 as YENEEA. The V end was cut by 2 bases, the J end by 4 bases, with 10 bases between. This CDR3 is 14 amino acids long. The CDR3 reads CASSLRLGADTQYF. The CDR3 DNA sequence: TGTGCCAGCAGCTTAAGGTTAGGAGCAGATACGCAGTATTTT.

The chain combines TRBV28 with TRBJ2-7; D unresolved. Per germline, CDR1 MDHEN and CDR2 SYDVKM. V lost 7 bases and J 3 bases, leaving 16 bases between the germline ends. The CDR3 is 14 amino acids. The CDR3 nucleotides read TGTGCCAGCACCGGGTACCCTACCTACTACGAGCAGTACTTC. The encoded protein is CASTGYPTYYEQYF.

With respect to this clone: Other DNA sequences in the same sample also yield this CDR3. The rearrangement links TRBV28 to TRBJ2-7; 11 positions match TRBD2. The CDR3 runs 14 residues. V gave up 6 bases and J gave up 0 bases; unmatched junction bases: 1. Germline lookup yields CDR1 MDHEN and CDR2 SYDVKM. This chain's CDR3 is CASRGTSGSYEQYF. The CDR3 nucleotides read TGTGCCAGCAGGGGGACTAGCGGCTCCTACGAGCAGTACTTC.

The rearrangement joins TRBV10-3 to TRBJ1-1; D perhaps matches TRBD1 (6 bases). The CDR3 is 13 residues long. V lost 7 bases to trimming and J lost 1 base, with 10 bases between them. CDR1 is ENHRY, CDR2 SYGVKD, per germline. The DNA for the CDR3 is TGTGCCATCAAGGGACACACGAACACTGAAGCTTTCTTT. Encoded protein: CAIKGHTNTEAFF.

This chain links TRBV9 with TRBJ2-3, with D perhaps TRBD2 (5 bases). This CDR3 comprises 12 residues. Looked up from germline, CDR1 is SGDLS and CDR2 is YYNGEE. Trimming took off 4 bases at V and 3 bases at J, with 6 bases between the two ends. As DNA, the CDR3 is TGTGCCAGCAGCATAGCGACAGATACGCAGTATTTT. Translated: CASSIATDTQYF.

The genes are TRBV6-1 and TRBJ1-5; D is uncertain. The CDR3 is made up of 14 amino acids. CDR1 is MNHNS and CDR2 is SASEGT in the germline V gene. V shed 7 bases and J shed 2 bases, with 12 bases lying between them. The CDR3 bases are TGTGCCAGCATTCCCTCTTCCCGCAATCAGCCCCAGCATTTT. This gives the protein CASIPSSRNQPQHF.

The chain combines TRBV5-8 with TRBJ1-5; 9 bases line up with TRBD1. Germline V lookup: CDR1 SGHTS, CDR2 YDEGEE. The J segment lost 6 bases and the V segment lost 1 base, leaving 5 bases of the junction unmatched. This CDR3 is 15 amino acids long. The CDR3 coding sequence is TGTGCCAGCAGCTTGATCGGACAGGGGAGTCAGCCCCAGCATTTT. Protein sequence: CASSLIGQGSQPQHF.

In DNA, the CDR3 is TGTGCCAGCAGCCAACTTCCTACAACCCCCTTGGACGAGCAGTACTTC. This sequence encodes CASSQLPTTPLDEQYF. The V and J genes are TRBV7-2 and TRBJ2-7; D remains ambiguous. CDR3 length: 16 amino acids. The V end lost 5 bases, the J end lost 5 bases, and 22 bases lay between the germline ends. CDR1 and CDR2 from the germline V gene are SGHTA and FQGNSA. Looking up the rest from reference TRBV7-2 and TRBJ2-7 gives the full variable domain: GAGVSQSPSNKVTEKGKDVELRCDPISGHTALYWYRQSLGQGLEFLIYFQGNSAPDKSGLPSDRFSAERTGGSVSTLTIQRTQQEDSAVYLCASSQLPTTPLDEQYFGPGTRLTVT.

This chain connects TRBV25-1 to TRBJ2-1, with D possibly matching TRBD1 (5 bases). CDR1 and CDR2 from the germline V gene are MGHDK and SYGVNS. Trimming cost V 2 bases and J 2 bases, with 13 bases left between them. There are 16 residues in the CDR3. CDR3 nucleotides: TGTGCCAGCAGTGAAGTTGCCAGGGCCCCCTACAATGAGCAGTTCTTC. Its protein product is CASSEVARAPYNEQFF.

The chain recombines TRBV7-9 with TRBJ2-2, with 14 bases lining up with TRBD2. There are 17 residues in the CDR3. V gave up 5 bases and J gave up 4 bases; unmatched junction bases: 6. Germline V gene lookup returns CDR1 SEHNR and CDR2 FQNEAQ (reference sequence). CDR3 coding DNA: TGTGCCAGCAGCCTAGGGACTAGCGGGAGTATCACCGGGGAGCTGTTTTTT. The encoded protein is CASSLGTSGSITGELFF.

The V and J genes are TRBV5-1 and TRBJ2-7, with 10 bases that match TRBD1. Trimming at V came to 4 bases and at J to 4 bases, leaving 11 bases not matched to a gene. The CDR3 is 16 residues long. Germline V gene lookup returns CDR1 SGHRS and CDR2 YFSETQ. The CDR3, as DNA: TGCGCCAGCAGCCAACCGACAGGGGGCATACCTTACGAGCAGTACTTC. This gives the protein CASSQPTGGIPYEQYF.

The chain couples TRBV18 to TRBJ1-4; D not certain. Per the germline V gene, CDR1 is KGHSH and CDR2 is LQKENI. The germline V and J ends were trimmed by 1 base and 7 bases, with 13 bases remaining between them. The CDR3 spans 15 residues. CDR3 protein: CASSPRGDRAEKLFF. The CDR3 DNA follows: TGTGCCAGCTCACCACGGGGAGATAGGGCTGAAAAACTGTTTTTT.

The chain couples TRBV7-9 to TRBJ1-2, with D perhaps TRBD1 (6 bases). Per germline, CDR1 SEHNR and CDR2 FQNEAQ (reference sequence). V was trimmed by 5 bases and J by 8 bases, leaving 18 bases between them. This CDR3 is 14 amino acids long. This CDR3 reads CASSLDRPLAGYTF. For the CDR3, the DNA is TGTGCCAGCAGCCTTGACAGGCCACTCGCGGGCTACACCTTC.

The V and J genes are TRBV11-2 and TRBJ2-1, with D unresolved. The CDR3 is 13 amino acids. CDR1 is SGHAT and CDR2 is FQNNGV in the germline V gene. V lost 1 base, J lost 9 bases, and 10 bases lay in between. In DNA, the CDR3 is TGTGCCAGCAGCTTAGGGTTCCGAGGTGAGCAGTTCTTC. This gives the protein CASSLGFRGEQFF.

The chain couples TRBV7-8 to TRBJ1-1, with D unclear. Trimming cost V 5 bases and J 2 bases, with 12 bases left between them. The CDR3 extends over 14 amino acids. Germline V gives CDR1 SGHVS, CDR2 FQNEAQ. The CDR3 reads CASSPILGNTEAFF. CDR3 sequence (DNA): TGTGCCAGCAGCCCCATCCTGGGTAACACTGAAGCTTTCTTT. The full variable domain, rest sourced from reference TRBV7-8 and TRBJ1-1, is GAGVSQSPRYKVAKRGQDVALRCDPISGHVSLFWYQQALGQGPEFLTYFQNEAQLDKSGLPSDRFFAERPEGSVSTLKIQRTQQEDSAVYLCASSPILGNTEAFFGQGTRLTVV.

The genes are TRBV10-3 and TRBJ2-7; 11 bases line up with TRBD2. This CDR3 region has 16 residues. Looked up from germline, CDR1 is ENHRY and CDR2 is SYGVKD. With V trimmed by 3 bases and J by 0 bases, 4 bases remained unmatched. This CDR3 is CAISDSSGRSSYEQYF. The CDR3 region has the DNA TGTGCCATCAGTGACTCTAGCGGGAGGAGCTCCTACGAGCAGTACTTC.

The J gene is TRBJ2-1, the V gene TRBV19, with a weak D call TRBD1 (5 bases). The CDR3 totals 15 residues. CDR1 is LNHDA, CDR2 SQIVND, per germline (reference sequence). V gave up 8 bases and J gave up 7 bases, with 21 bases separating them. CDR3 nucleotide sequence: TGTGCCAGTCGAGACCCGCAGGGTCTGTGGAATGAGCAGTTCTTC. Protein: CASRDPQGLWNEQFF.

The chain uses TRBV7-9 and TRBJ2-1; D gene uncertain. CDR1 is SEHNR, CDR2 FQNEAQ, per germline (reference sequence). The CDR3 loop spans 15 amino acids. V dropped 4 bases and J dropped 7 bases, with 17 bases sitting between them. The CDR3 here is CASSYRNPRTNEQFF. The CDR3 DNA follows: TGTGCCAGCAGCTATAGGAACCCCCGCACGAATGAGCAGTTCTTC.

This clone was seen once. This chain uses TRBV5-1 with TRBJ2-1; D is ambiguous. This CDR3 contains 14 residues. The germline V gene has CDR1 SGHRS and CDR2 YFSETQ. V was pared by 7 bases and J by 0 bases, with 11 bases between. CDR3 sequence (DNA): TGCGCCAGCCGGCTGCTGCCCTCCTACAATGAGCAGTTCTTC. Its translation is CASRLLPSYNEQFF.

This clone appeared a single time. This specimen includes other DNA sequences encoding the same CDR3. The chain recombines TRBV29-1 with TRBJ1-2; TRBD1 matches 8 bases. V trimming: 6 bases; J trimming: 4 bases; junction bases outside the gene matches: 1. The CDR3 length is 11 residues. Germline V gene data show CDR1 as SQVTM and CDR2 as ANQGSEA. CDR3 amino acids: CSVGQGYGYTF. DNA of the CDR3: TGCAGCGTCGGACAGGGCTATGGCTACACCTTC.

The CDR3 spells CSVLQGAETQYF. As DNA, the CDR3 is TGCAGCGTTCTACAGGGGGCTGAGACCCAGTACTTC. This rearrangement joins TRBV29-1 to TRBJ2-5; 9 bases fit TRBD1. Germline CDR1 is SQVTM and CDR2 is ANQGSEA. J was trimmed by 5 bases and V by 5 bases; bases with no gene match: 3. The CDR3 length is 12 residues.

The CDR3 sequence is CASSLRLAGEDTQYF. The CDR3 region has the DNA TGTGCCAGCAGCTTAAGACTAGCGGGAGAAGATACGCAGTATTTT. V and J are TRBV7-9 and TRBJ2-3; TRBD2 agrees at 12 bases. Germline CDR1 reads SEHNR; CDR2 reads FQNEAQ (reference sequence). V trimming: 2 bases; J trimming: 5 bases; junction bases outside the gene matches: 2. CDR3 length equals 15 residues.